This entry concerns a single T cell receptor beta chain. The data stem from a study of blood T cell repertoires in COVID-19. Study context: Sample material is recorded as cDNA or gDNA derived from T cells, B-cell-depleted T cells, or PBMCs.

The protocol was immunoSEQ multiplex PCR, while the TCRdb copy is restricted to in-frame clones and leaves out a portion. The profile shows approximately 270,000 clones, 80% to 90% of them singletons. This CDR3 has 14 residues. Losses at the gene ends were 5 bases for V and 6 bases for J; bases not matched to a gene: 7. Looked up from germline, CDR1 is MNHNS and CDR2 is SASEGT. Participant-reported clinical history was the basis for cohort assignment. Cohort 3 recovery required two negative PCRs, clearance, or symptom resolution. The clonotype was recovered from a woman between 45 and 60 years old who had recovered from COVID-19. The chain recombines TRBV6-1 with TRBJ1-1; TRBD1 matches 9 bases. Source material: PBMCs or T cells enriched from blood (not recorded which). The DNA for the CDR3 is TGTGCCAGCAGTTCGACAGGGGGTTGGGCTGAAGCTTTCTTT. It translates to CASSSTGGWAEAFF.